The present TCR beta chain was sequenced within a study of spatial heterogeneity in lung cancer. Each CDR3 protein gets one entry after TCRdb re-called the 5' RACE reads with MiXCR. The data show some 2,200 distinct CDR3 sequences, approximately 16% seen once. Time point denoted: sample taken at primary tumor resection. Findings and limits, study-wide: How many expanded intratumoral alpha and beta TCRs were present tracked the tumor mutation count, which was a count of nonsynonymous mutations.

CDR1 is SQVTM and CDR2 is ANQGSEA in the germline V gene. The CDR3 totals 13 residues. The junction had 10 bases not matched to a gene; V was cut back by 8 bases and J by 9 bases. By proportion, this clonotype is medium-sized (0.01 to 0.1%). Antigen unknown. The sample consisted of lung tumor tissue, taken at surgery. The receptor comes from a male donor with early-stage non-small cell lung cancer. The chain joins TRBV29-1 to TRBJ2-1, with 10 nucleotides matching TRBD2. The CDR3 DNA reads TGCAGCAATCAGCGGGGGGGTTCGGGTGAGCAGTTCTTC. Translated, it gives CSNQRGGSGEQFF.